The source of this T cell receptor beta chain is a study of CD8+ T cells in alopecia areata. This clone was picked up a small number of times. The target antigen is unknown. Study results and limitations: Persistence of many expanded lesional clones was seen in scalp and blood during tofacitinib.

Extraction of RNA preceded its reverse transcription into cDNA, which served as the sequencing template. The assay was immunoSEQ multiplex PCR, and TCRdb's table has in-frame clones only and misses some. The table lists around 100,000 clones, roughly 55% of them singletons. The V gene's germline CDR1 is SGHDT and CDR2 YYEEEE. The CDR3 has 14 residues. V was pared by 4 bases and J by 7 bases, with 8 bases of the junction left unmatched. Described treatment: oral pan-JAK inhibitor, 5-10 mg twice daily. Punch biopsies of lesional scalp, plus peripheral blood, were taken from alopecia areata patients. The rearrangement links TRBV5-6 to TRBJ1-1; TRBD1 aligns across 9 bases. The sample was CD8+ T cells sorted from blood, taken at week 24, from a patient treated with tofacitinib. The TCR sequence derives from a human donor with alopecia areata. CDR3 protein: CASSLRDRVFEAFF. The CDR3 nucleotides read TGTGCCAGCAGCCTCCGGGACAGGGTCTTTGAAGCTTTCTTT.